This TCR beta chain originates from a study of monozygotic twins with inflammatory bowel disease. With the 5' RACE reads reprocessed, TCRdb shows one record per CDR3 protein and no DNA. The repertoire shows approximately 400,000 distinct CDR3 sequences; the top ten hold 2% to 3%. Germline CDR1 reads SQVTM; CDR2 reads ANQGSEA. The CDR3 sequence is 12 residues long. The rearrangement uses TRBV29-1 and TRBJ1-1. This TCR came from a human donor with ulcerative colitis or Crohn's disease, or a healthy co-twin of an affected twin (not recorded which). The material sequenced was blood. The CDR3 protein is CSVRGGSTEAFF.